These 5 T cell receptor beta chains originate from one sample sequenced in a study of Ad26.COV2.S vaccination and SARS-CoV-2 variants. Profiled with immunoSEQ multiplex PCR; TCRdb holds only in-frame clones, not every one. The sample includes 250,000 or so clones, around nine tenths of them seen just once. Described treatment: roughly 19 received Ad26.COV2.S at low or high dose, single or two shots; 5 received placebo; per-sample allocation not given. Day 63 after the first injection of vaccine or placebo was the sampling time. This sample comprised peripheral blood, obtained in a trial of Ad26.COV2.S vaccine versus placebo. The origin of the receptors is a person aged 18-65 years who received the Ad26.COV2.S COVID-19 vaccine or a placebo.

Concerning this clone itself: The same CDR3 also results from other DNA sequences found in this sample. The chain uses TRBV5-1 and TRBJ1-4, with D uncertain. Germline V CDR1 and CDR2: SGHRS, YFSETQ. This CDR3 has 13 residues. Trimming removed 4 bases at V and 0 bases at J, with 4 bases between. DNA of the CDR3: TGCGCCAGCAGCCTCACAACTAATGAAAAACTGTTTTTT. This sequence encodes CASSLTTNEKLFF. Complete variable domain (other parts from reference TRBV5-1 and TRBJ1-4): KAGVTQTPRYLIKTRGQQVTLSCSPISGHRSVSWYQQTPGQGLQFLFEYFSETQRNKGNFPGRFSGRQFSNSRSEMNVSTLELGDSALYLCASSLTTNEKLFFGSGTQLSVL.

The genes are TRBV7-8 and TRBJ2-2; the D gene is possibly TRBD1 (6 bases). This CDR3 is built from 15 residues. Deletions cut 2 bases from V and 0 bases from J, with 7 bases between. Germline CDR1 SGHVS, CDR2 FQNEAQ. This CDR3 reads CASSLKGANTGELFF. CDR3 bases: TGTGCCAGCAGCTTAAAGGGGGCGAACACCGGGGAGCTGTTTTTT.

The V gene is TRBV5-4, the J gene TRBJ1-1, with TRBD1 matching over 10 bases. Germline loops: CDR1 SGHNT, CDR2 YYREEE (reference sequence). Unmatched junction bases numbered 2, after V lost 3 bases and J lost 3 bases. This CDR3 contains 14 residues. The CDR3 DNA is TGTGCCAGCAGCTCGGGACAGGGGTACACTGAAGCTTTCTTT. This encodes CASSSGQGYTEAFF.

This clone came up once. J is TRBJ2-1 and V is TRBV5-1; D possibly matches TRBD1 or TRBD2 (5 bases each). Germline CDR1 and CDR2: SGHRS and YFSETQ. The V gene lost 0 bases and the J gene lost 9 bases, with 10 bases spanning the gap. The CDR3 loop spans 13 amino acids. The CDR3 here is CASSLGGVAEQFF. The CDR3, as DNA: TGCGCCAGCAGCTTGGGAGGGGTGGCTGAGCAGTTCTTC.

This chain uses TRBV5-6 with TRBJ1-2; TRBD1 matches 8 bases. Germline V CDR1 and CDR2: SGHDT, YYEEEE. V shed 4 bases, J shed 7 bases, and the junction held 12 bases outside the gene matches. This CDR3 spans 15 amino acids. CDR3 bases: TGTGCCAGCAGCGTCGGATGGACAGGGTATTCTGGCTACACCTTC. It specifies CASSVGWTGYSGYTF.